A selection of T cell receptor beta chains follows, all from one sample in a study of beta chain features in type 1 diabetes. Here immunoSEQ multiplex PCR was the method, and the copy in TCRdb shows in-frame clones only, minus some. The sample yields some 640,000 clones, more than 13% seen once. The sequencing input was naive CD4+ T cells from blood. Receptor source: a man between 18 and 35 years old with type 1 diabetes. The conserved cysteine and the conserved F or W are not part of the CDR3 here.

TRBJ1-1	TRBV7-2	12	ASRTVESRTEAF
TRBJ1-2	TRBV21-1	12	ASNFKGRPYGYT
TRBJ2-5	TRBV5-1	9	ASSSQETQY
TRBJ1-2	TRBV30	13	AWRGPGAGDYGYT
TRBJ2-7	TRBV30	13	AWSVLGQGAYEQY
TRBJ2-7	TRBV6-5	12	ASRLLAGGYEQY
TRBJ2-3	TRBV28	11	ASSLWGTDTQY
TRBJ2-2	TRBV30	13	AWSVSGQGAGELF
TRBJ1-4	TRBV14	10	ASSLLHEKLF
TRBJ1-2	TRBV27	12	ASSQSWGAAGYT
TRBJ1-1	TRBV30	11	AGYRGRNTEAF
TRBJ2-7	TRBV5-1	12	ASSLEGSSYEQY
TRBJ1-4	TRBV2	14	ASSEERRTTNEKLF
TRBJ2-6	TRBV30	15	AWRRQGPHSGANVLT
TRBJ1-4	TRBV5-1	13	ASRDRGFTNEKLF
TRBJ2-1	TRBV11-2	13	ASSSGTSGTNEQF
TRBJ1-4	TRBV15	11	ATSLRFNEKLF
TRBJ1-5	TRBV19	11	ASARGVNQPQH
TRBJ2-2	TRBV9	12	ASSESWVTGELF
TRBJ2-5	TRBV30	11	AWSKAGQETQY
TRBJ2-3	TRBV11-2	10	ASSSLAGVGY
TRBJ2-3	TRBV6-6	12	ASSSPIVADTQY
TRBJ2-5	TRBV7-9	13	AISTDTSPGETQY
TRBJ2-7	TRBV11-2	13	ASSFGTGAYYEQY
TRBJ2-2	TRBV7-2	13	ASRLKGTSAGELF
TRBJ1-2	TRBV7-2	13	ASSRRDRGREGYT
TRBJ1-6	TRBV27	14	ASTKSTVIGRPPLH
TRBJ1-4	TRBV30	12	AWSDGAGQEKLF
TRBJ1-4	TRBV5-4	10	ASADINEKLF
TRBJ2-5	TRBV5-6	13	ASSFGRGEVETQY
TRBJ1-2	TRBV29-1	13	SVGGDRGRVYGYT
TRBJ1-5	TRBV10-3	12	AISEGGARQPQH
TRBJ1-2	TRBV25-1	13	ASSEPGQGVLGYT
TRBJ2-3	TRBV9	14	ASRGTHLISTDTQY
TRBJ2-2	TRBV5-4	13	ASTPGARNTGELF
TRBJ2-6	TRBV7-2	11	ASLAAGANVLT
TRBJ1-1	TRBV28	12	ASKWSALNTEAF
TRBJ2-6	TRBV6-6	13	ASRRAFTGANVLT
TRBJ1-2	TRBV28	9	ASRGNYGYT
TRBJ2-7	TRBV2	14	ASILPRRTGGHEQY
TRBJ2-1	TRBV30	15	AWSGSRKRDTYNEQF
TRBJ1-2	TRBV30	9	AWSVIGGYT
TRBJ1-4	TRBV10-3	12	AISEPGENEKLF
TRBJ2-5	TRBV15	15	ATSTKGLAGSRETQY
TRBJ2-5	TRBV7-6	14	ASSRVGQVPQETQY
TRBJ2-7	TRBV5-1	9	ASSLAHEQY
TRBJ1-2	TRBV28	10	ASSFGLSGYT
TRBJ1-3	TRBV7-2	13	ASSSDRAAGNTIY
TRBJ2-3	TRBV29-1	11	SVDRGAADTQY
TRBJ2-3	TRBV7-2	11	ASGIAHTDTQY
TRBJ1-5	TRBV30	11	AWSRGGRQPQH
TRBJ1-5	TRBV6-1	12	ASSEWGSNQPQH